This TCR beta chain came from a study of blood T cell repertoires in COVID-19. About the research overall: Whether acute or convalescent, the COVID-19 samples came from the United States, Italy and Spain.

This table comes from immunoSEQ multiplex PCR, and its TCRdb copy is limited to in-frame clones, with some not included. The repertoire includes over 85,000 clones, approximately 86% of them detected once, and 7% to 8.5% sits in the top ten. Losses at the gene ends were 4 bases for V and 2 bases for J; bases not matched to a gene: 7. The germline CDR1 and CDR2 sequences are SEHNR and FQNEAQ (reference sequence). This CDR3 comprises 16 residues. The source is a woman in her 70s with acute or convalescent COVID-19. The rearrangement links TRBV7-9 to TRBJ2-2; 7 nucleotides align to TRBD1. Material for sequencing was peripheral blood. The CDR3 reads CASSSTGTENTGELFF. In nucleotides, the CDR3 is TGTGCCAGCAGCTCTACCGGGACAGAAAACACCGGGGAGCTGTTTTTT.